This T cell receptor beta chain derives from a study of T-cell memory formation after mild COVID-19. The CDR3 contains 14 residues. The V end was cut by 0 bases, the J end by 5 bases, with 12 bases between. The germline CDR1 and CDR2 sequences are SGHKS and YYEKEE (reference sequence). TCRdb fed the 5' RACE reads into MiXCR, producing one record per CDR3 protein. The table shows hundreds of thousands of distinct CDR3 sequences, with around 20% occurring only once. The sequencing input was PBMCs or a T cell subset sorted from them (not recorded which). The rearrangement joins TRBV5-5 to TRBJ2-7, with D hard to call. This TCR derives from an adult woman who had mild COVID-19 (a few samples of this study predate the infection). Cell type and time point are not known. The CDR3 here is CASSLAGPPHEQYF. CDR3 bases: TGTGCCAGCAGCTTGGCCGGGCCTCCCCACGAGCAGTACTTC.